Below are 17 T cell receptor beta chains sequenced from a single sample in a study of graft-versus-host responses after intestinal transplantation. The method was immunoSEQ multiplex PCR; TCRdb's version includes in-frame clones alone and lacks a portion of them. This sample yields 29,000 or so clones, of which 70% to 90% are seen a single time; roughly 11% belongs to the top ten. This sample comprised PBMCs, obtained about 15 months after intestinal transplantation. Receptor source: a human patient who received an intestinal transplant, so some T cells may come from the graft donor.

The chain is built from TRBV11-2 and TRBJ2-7, with a possible D match to TRBD2 (6 bases). From germline, CDR1 is SGHAT and CDR2 FQNNGV. This CDR3 is built from 15 residues. The V end lost 3 bases, the J end lost 5 bases, and 17 bases lay between the germline ends. The CDR3 bases are TGTGCCAGCAGCTTGGGTGCCGGGGGTGCCCACGAGCAGTACTTC. Protein sequence: CASSLGAGGAHEQYF.

The rearrangement uses TRBV19 and TRBJ1-1; a weak D match, TRBD1 (5 bases). Germline CDR1 is LNHDA and CDR2 is SQIVND (reference sequence). The CDR3 extends over 14 amino acids. V was pared by 3 bases and J by 7 bases, with 15 bases between. In DNA, the CDR3 is TGTGCCAGTAGTATCCGCAACCGGGACCGTGAAGCTTTCTTT. It translates to CASSIRNRDREAFF.

The chain is built from TRBV5-1 and TRBJ2-2, with D unclear. Trimming left V 0 bases short and J 5 bases short, with 5 bases between. Germline CDR1 and CDR2: SGHRS and YFSETQ. The CDR3 runs to 13 residues. CDR3: CASSLGVTGELFF. CDR3 bases: TGCGCCAGCAGCTTGGGTGTAACCGGGGAGCTGTTTTTT.

The CDR3 loop reads CASSVRLAGVGETQYF. As DNA, the CDR3 is TGTGCCAGCAGTGTCCGACTAGCGGGAGTGGGGGAGACCCAGTACTTC. V is TRBV2 and J is TRBJ2-5, with 12 nucleotides matching TRBD2. The germline gives CDR1 SNHLY, CDR2 FYNNEI. CDR3 length: 16 residues. The trim removed 4 bases at V and 5 bases at J, leaving 8 bases unmatched.

The rearrangement links TRBV7-9 to TRBJ2-2; 7 bases match TRBD2. Germline V lookup: CDR1 SEHNR, CDR2 FQNEAQ (reference sequence). V was pared by 4 bases and J by 4 bases, with 6 bases of the junction left unmatched. The length of the CDR3 is 15 residues. The CDR3 spells CASSWAGEGTGELFF. CDR3 nucleotide sequence: TGTGCCAGCAGCTGGGCGGGAGAAGGCACCGGGGAGCTGTTTTTT.

The rearrangement uses TRBV2 and TRBJ2-7; tentative D call: TRBD2 (5 bases). This CDR3 has 13 residues. Germline V gives CDR1 SNHLY, CDR2 FYNNEI. Trimming pared 7 bases from V and 0 bases from J, leaving 10 bases between. The CDR3 protein is CASTKTNSYEQYF. Here the CDR3 DNA reads TGTGCCAGCACCAAGACTAACTCCTACGAGCAGTACTTC.

The J gene is TRBJ1-1, the V gene TRBV9, with D maybe TRBD1 (5 bases). The length of the CDR3 is 14 residues. V was cut by 7 bases and J by 0 bases, with 13 bases left in between. Per germline, CDR1 SGDLS and CDR2 YYNGEE. The CDR3 protein is CASRKGLMNTEAFF. The CDR3 DNA reads as TGTGCCAGCCGCAAGGGACTCATGAACACTGAAGCTTTCTTT.

The rearrangement uses TRBV6-6 and TRBJ1-5; D possibly corresponds to TRBD1 (5 bases). V shed 2 bases and J shed 2 bases, with 7 bases lying between them. CDR3 size: 14 residues. Germline assignment: CDR1 MNHNY and CDR2 SVGAGI (reference sequence). CDR3 sequence (DNA): TGTGCCAGCAGTTACGGAGGGGGCAATCAGCCCCAGCATTTT. This codes for CASSYGGGNQPQHF.

CDR3 residues: CASSYRGYTGELFF. CDR3 DNA: TGTGCCAGCAGTTATCGCGGCTACACCGGGGAGCTGTTTTTT. The chain carries TRBV6-5 and TRBJ2-2; D is ambiguous. This CDR3 has 14 amino acids. V was shortened by 3 bases and J by 3 bases, with 8 bases between the two germline ends. CDR1 is MNHEY and CDR2 is SVGAGI in the germline V gene.

The chain employs TRBV19 and TRBJ2-1, with a tentative D call TRBD2 (5 bases). CDR1 and CDR2 (germline): LNHDA, SQIVND (reference sequence). Trimming removed 1 base at V and 13 bases at J, with 14 bases between. The CDR3 totals 13 residues. CDR3: CASSIGRTLPQFF. CDR3 bases: TGTGCCAGTAGTATAGGTCGGACTCTCCCACAGTTCTTC.

This chain connects TRBV10-1 to TRBJ2-2, with 8 nucleotides matching TRBD1. The germline gives CDR1 WNHNN, CDR2 SYGVQD (reference sequence). The CDR3 sequence is 14 residues long. V lost 4 bases, J lost 6 bases, and 4 bases stayed unmatched. The CDR3 DNA is TGCGCCAGCAGTGTCCAGGGGGCGGCCGGGGAGCTGTTTTTT. This codes for CASSVQGAAGELFF.

This clone was recorded once. Here the CDR3 DNA reads TGTGCCAGCAGCTTGACCCAGGGGAGGAATCAGCCCCAGCATTTT. Amino acids: CASSLTQGRNQPQHF. V gene TRBV5-6 combines with J gene TRBJ1-5; tentative D call: TRBD1 (6 bases). Between the trimmed V and J ends, which lost 1 base and 4 bases, there was a span of 12 bases. Germline values: CDR1 SGHDT, CDR2 YYEEEE. The CDR3 runs 15 residues. The full variable domain, rest sourced from reference TRBV5-6 and TRBJ1-5, is DAGVTQSPTHLIKTRGQQVTLRCSPKSGHDTVSWYQQALGQGPQFIFQYYEEEERQRGNFPDRFSGHQFPNYSSELNVNALLLGDSALYLCASSLTQGRNQPQHFGDGTRLSIL.

V is TRBV4-1 and J is TRBJ2-3, with 9 bases fitting TRBD2. This CDR3 region has 16 residues. Looked up from germline, CDR1 is MGHRA and CDR2 is YSYEKL. The V gene end was trimmed by 3 bases and the J gene end by 5 bases; junction bases not matched to a gene: 9. CDR3 DNA sequence: TGCGCCAGCAGCCACCAAAGCGGGAGGCAGGGAGATACGCAGTATTTT. The encoded protein is CASSHQSGRQGDTQYF.

The J gene is TRBJ2-2, the V gene TRBV21-1; no check of the table's D call, TRBD2, against the DNA was made. TRBV21-1 is a documented pseudogene. This CDR3 has 16 residues. Here the CDR3 reads CASSKYHLAGSGELFF. CDR3 bases: TGTGCCAGCAGCAAATATCATTTAGCGGGATCGGGGGAGCTGTTTTTT.

The V and J genes are TRBV6-6 and TRBJ1-2; D unclear. V lost 2 bases and J 5 bases, leaving 9 bases between the germline ends. The CDR3 has 13 amino acids. Germline V gene lookup returns CDR1 MNHNY and CDR2 SVGAGI (reference sequence). CDR3 sequence (DNA): TGTGCCAGCAGTTACGTGGCGGGTTATGGCTACACCTTC. Its translation: CASSYVAGYGYTF.

The rearrangement links TRBV5-8 to TRBJ2-3, with D perhaps TRBD1 or TRBD2 (5 bases each). The V end was cut by 0 bases, the J end by 4 bases, with 12 bases between. The CDR3 totals 15 residues. In germline, CDR1 is SGHTS, CDR2 YDEGEE. This chain's CDR3 is CASSLVGDPSDTQYF. In DNA form, the CDR3 reads TGTGCCAGCAGCTTGGTTGGGGACCCATCAGATACGCAGTATTTT.

V is TRBV4-3 and J is TRBJ2-1; 10 bases line up with TRBD2. CDR3 size: 16 residues. J gave up 6 bases and V 0 bases, and 5 bases lay outside the gene matches. Per the germline V gene, CDR1 is LGHNA and CDR2 is YSLEER. CDR3 coding DNA: TGCGCCAGCAGCCAAGAGACAGCGGGGGGGCGCAATGAGCAGTTCTTC. It yields the protein CASSQETAGGRNEQFF.